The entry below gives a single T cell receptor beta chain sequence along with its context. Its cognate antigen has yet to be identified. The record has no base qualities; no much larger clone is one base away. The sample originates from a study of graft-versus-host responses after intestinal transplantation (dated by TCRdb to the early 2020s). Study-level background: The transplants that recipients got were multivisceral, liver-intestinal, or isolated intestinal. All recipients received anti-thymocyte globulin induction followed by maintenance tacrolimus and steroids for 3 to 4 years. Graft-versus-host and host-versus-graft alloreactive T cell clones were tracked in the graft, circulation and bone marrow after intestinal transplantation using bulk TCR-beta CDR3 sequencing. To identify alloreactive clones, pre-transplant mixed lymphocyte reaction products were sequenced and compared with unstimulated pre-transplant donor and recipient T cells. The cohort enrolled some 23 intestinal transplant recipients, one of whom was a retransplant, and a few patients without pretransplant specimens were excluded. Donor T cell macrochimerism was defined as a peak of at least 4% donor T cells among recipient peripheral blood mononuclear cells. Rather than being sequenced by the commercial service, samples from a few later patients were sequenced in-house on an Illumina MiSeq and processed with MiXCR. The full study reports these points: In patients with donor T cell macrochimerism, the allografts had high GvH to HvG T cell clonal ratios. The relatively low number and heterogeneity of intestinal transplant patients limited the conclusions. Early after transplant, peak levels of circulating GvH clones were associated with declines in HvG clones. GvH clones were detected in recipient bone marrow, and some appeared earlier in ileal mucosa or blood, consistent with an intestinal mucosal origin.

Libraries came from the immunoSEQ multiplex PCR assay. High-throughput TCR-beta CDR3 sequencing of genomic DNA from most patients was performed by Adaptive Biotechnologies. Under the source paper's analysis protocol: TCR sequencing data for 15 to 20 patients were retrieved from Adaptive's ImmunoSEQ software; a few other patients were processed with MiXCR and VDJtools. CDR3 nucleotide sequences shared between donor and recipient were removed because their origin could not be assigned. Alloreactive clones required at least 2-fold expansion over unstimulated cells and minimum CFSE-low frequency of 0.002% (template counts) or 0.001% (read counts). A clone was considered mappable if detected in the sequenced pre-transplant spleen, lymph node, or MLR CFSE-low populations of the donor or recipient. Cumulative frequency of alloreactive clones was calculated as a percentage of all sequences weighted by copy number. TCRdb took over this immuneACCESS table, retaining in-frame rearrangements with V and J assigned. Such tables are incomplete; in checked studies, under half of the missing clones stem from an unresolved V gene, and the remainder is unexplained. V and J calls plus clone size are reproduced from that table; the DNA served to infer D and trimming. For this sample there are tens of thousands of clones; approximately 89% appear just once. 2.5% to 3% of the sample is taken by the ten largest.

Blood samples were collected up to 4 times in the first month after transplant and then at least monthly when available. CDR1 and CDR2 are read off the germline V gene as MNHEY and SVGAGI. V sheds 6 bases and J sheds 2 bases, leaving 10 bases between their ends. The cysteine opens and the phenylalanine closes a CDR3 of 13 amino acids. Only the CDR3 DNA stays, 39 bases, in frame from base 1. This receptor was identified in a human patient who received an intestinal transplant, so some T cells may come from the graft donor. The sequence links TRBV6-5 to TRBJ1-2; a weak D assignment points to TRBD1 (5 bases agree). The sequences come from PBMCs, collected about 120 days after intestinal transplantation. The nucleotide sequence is TGTGCCAGCAGCGGAGAGGGGAACTATGGCTACACCTTC. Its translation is CASSGEGNYGYTF.